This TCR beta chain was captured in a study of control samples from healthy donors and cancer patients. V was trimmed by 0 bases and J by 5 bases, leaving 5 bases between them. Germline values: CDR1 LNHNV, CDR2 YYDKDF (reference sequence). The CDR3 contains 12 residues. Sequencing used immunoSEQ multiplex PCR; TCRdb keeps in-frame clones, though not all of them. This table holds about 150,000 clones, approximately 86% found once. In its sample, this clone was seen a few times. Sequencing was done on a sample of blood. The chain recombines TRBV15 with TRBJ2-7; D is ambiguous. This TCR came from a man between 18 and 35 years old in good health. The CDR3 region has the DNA TGTGCCACCAGCAGAGAGGCGGACGAGCAGTACTTC. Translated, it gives CATSREADEQYF.